This TCR beta chain was documented in a study of beta chain features in type 1 diabetes. Study-wide findings and caveats: The study found moderately but significantly shorter TCRB CDR3s in all four CD4+ subsets of Type 1 diabetes patients.

Trimming took 6 bases from V and 2 from J; bases not matched to a gene: 4. The CDR3 is 12 amino acids. Looked up from germline, CDR1 is SQVTM and CDR2 is ANQGSEA. This clone has just a few counts. Its matching antigen is unknown. The isolated RNA, all of it, was reverse transcribed, so expressed TCRB transcripts were what got sequenced. The assay was immunoSEQ multiplex PCR, and TCRdb's table has in-frame clones only and misses some. The sample contains about 650,000 clones, approximately 13% of which appear only once. Sequencing input: naive CD4+ T cells from blood. This sequence was found in a man aged 25 to 40 with type 1 diabetes. The chain employs TRBV29-1 and TRBJ2-7, with TRBD2 identical over 7 bases. The CDR3 DNA reads TGCAGCGTGGGAGGGAGGCCCTACGAGCAGTACTTC. This translates into CSVGGRPYEQYF.